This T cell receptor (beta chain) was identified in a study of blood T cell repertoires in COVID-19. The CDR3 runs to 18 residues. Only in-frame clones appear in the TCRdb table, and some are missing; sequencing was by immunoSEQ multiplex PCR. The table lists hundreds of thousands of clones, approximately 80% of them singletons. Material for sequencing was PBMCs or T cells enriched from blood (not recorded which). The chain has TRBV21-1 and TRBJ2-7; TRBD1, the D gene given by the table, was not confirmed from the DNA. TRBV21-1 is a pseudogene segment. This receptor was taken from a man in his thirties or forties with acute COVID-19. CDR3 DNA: TGTGCCAGCAGCAATAAGGAAGGACAGGGTAATGCATCCTACGAGCAGTACTTC. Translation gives CASSNKEGQGNASYEQYF.